The 20 T cell receptor beta chains given below trace back to one sample, sequenced in a study of CD8+ T cells in alopecia areata. The treatment here: oral pan-JAK inhibitor, 5-10 mg twice daily. Sequencing relied on a cDNA template that was reverse transcribed from extracted RNA. The assay was immunoSEQ multiplex PCR, and TCRdb's table has in-frame clones only and misses some. The sample has about 280,000 clones; about three fifths are singletons. Sequenced here: CD4+ T cells sorted from blood, sampled at week 24, from a patient treated with tofacitinib. Every receptor here comes from a human donor with alopecia areata.

V is TRBV5-1 and J is TRBJ1-1, with D unclear. The CDR3 has 15 residues. Trimming left V 0 bases short and J 1 base short, with 10 bases between. CDR1 is SGHRS and CDR2 is YFSETQ in the germline V gene. The CDR3 DNA reads TGCGCCAGCAGCTTGGTTTTGGGAGAGAACACTGAAGCTTTCTTT. The encoded protein is CASSLVLGENTEAFF.

This clone was found a few times. The CDR3, as DNA: TGCAGCGTAGAACTACCGGGACCCCTCTACGAGCAGTACTTC. Its protein is CSVELPGPLYEQYF. The chain links TRBV29-1 to TRBJ2-7, with D perhaps given as TRBD1 or TRBD2 (5 bases each). In germline, CDR1 is SQVTM, CDR2 ANQGSEA. V lost 6 bases, J lost 3 bases, and 18 bases lay in between. This CDR3 is 14 amino acids long.

This chain uses TRBV7-9 with TRBJ2-2, with a tentative D call TRBD2 (6 bases). Germline V gives CDR1 SEHNR, CDR2 FQNEAQ (reference sequence). The CDR3 runs to 14 residues. V was cut by 3 bases and J by 4 bases, with 9 bases left in between. The CDR3 region has the DNA TGTGCCAGCAGCTTGGGACTTATCACCGGGGAGCTGTTTTTT. Residues: CASSLGLITGELFF.

This clone has more than one count but fewer than ten. The rearrangement joins TRBV29-1 to TRBJ1-1; D is possibly TRBD1 (6 bases). V was clipped by 4 bases and J by 2 bases, with 14 bases between them. Germline CDR1 reads SQVTM; CDR2 reads ANQGSEA. The length of the CDR3 is 14 residues. CDR3 sequence: CSVGVSGTNTEAFF. The CDR3 DNA is TGCAGCGTTGGGGTATCAGGGACAAACACTGAAGCTTTCTTT.

The table lists this clone with a few counts. The V and J genes are TRBV28 and TRBJ1-5; D may be TRBD1 (5 bases). The V gene lost 7 bases and the J gene lost 6 bases, with 19 bases spanning the gap. The CDR3 length is 15 residues. Germline V lookup: CDR1 MDHEN, CDR2 SYDVKM. The CDR3 bases are TGTGCCAGCACCAAGTCGGGGGGAGGTGGTCAGCCCCAGCATTTT. Amino acid sequence: CASTKSGGGGQPQHF.

The gene calls are TRBV20-1 and TRBJ2-3, with no clear D. This CDR3 region has 11 residues. Germline values: CDR1 DFQATT, CDR2 SNEGSKA (reference sequence). V shed 2 bases and J shed 5 bases, with 5 bases lying between them. The CDR3 DNA follows: TGCAGTGCTAGAAGTGGAGATACGCAGTATTTT. As protein: CSARSGDTQYF.

The count of this clone is one. The CDR3 coding sequence is TGTGCCTGGAGCACAATTCGGGGGCGGATCACAGATACGCAGTATTTT. Translation gives CAWSTIRGRITDTQYF. The chain recombines TRBV30 with TRBJ2-3; D is perhaps TRBD1 or TRBD2 (6 bases each). The germline V gene encodes CDR1 GTSNPN and CDR2 SVGIG (reference sequence). Trimming pared 3 bases from V and 2 bases from J, leaving 18 bases between. The CDR3 runs to 16 residues.

The rearrangement links TRBV9 to TRBJ1-5, with D uncertain. Trimming removed 1 base at V and 6 bases at J, with 8 bases between. Germline-derived CDR1 and CDR2 are SGDLS and YYNGEE. The length of the CDR3 is 13 residues. The CDR3 spells CASSVSLSQPQHF. The CDR3 bases are TGTGCCAGCAGCGTAAGCTTATCTCAGCCCCAGCATTTT.

The rearrangement links TRBV2 to TRBJ1-2; unclear D gene. CDR3 size: 12 residues. Germline V gives CDR1 SNHLY, CDR2 FYNNEI. The V and J ends lost 5 bases and 7 bases respectively, with 11 bases between them. The DNA for the CDR3 is TGTGCCAGCAGTTGGAGGTCGGCTGGCTACACCTTC. Its protein product is CASSWRSAGYTF.

The chain uses TRBV27 and TRBJ1-2, with D unclear. Trimming left V 0 bases short and J 2 bases short, with 7 bases between. This CDR3 is built from 14 residues. Per germline, CDR1 MNHEY and CDR2 SMNVEV (reference sequence). The CDR3 sequence is CASSLSWNNYGYTF. CDR3 DNA: TGTGCCAGCAGTTTATCGTGGAACAACTATGGCTACACCTTC.

The chain recombines TRBV29-1 with TRBJ2-5; 15 positions agree with TRBD2. Trimming removed 1 base from V and 0 bases from J; junction bases left unmatched: 6. The CDR3 extends over 18 amino acids. CDR1 SQVTM and CDR2 ANQGSEA come from the germline V gene. CDR3: CSVEGTSGGAFHQETQYF. The DNA for the CDR3 is TGCAGCGTTGAAGGGACTAGCGGGGGGGCCTTTCACCAAGAGACCCAGTACTTC.

The chain joins TRBV6-5 to TRBJ2-1, with D uncertain. The CDR3 is made up of 10 amino acids. V gave up 6 bases and J gave up 6 bases, with 3 bases separating them. Germline-derived CDR1 and CDR2 are MNHEY and SVGAGI. This CDR3 reads CASSGNEQFF. The CDR3 nucleotides are TGTGCCAGCAGCGGCAATGAGCAGTTCTTC.

This clone was counted only a few times. The J gene is TRBJ2-5, the V gene TRBV7-8; D is undetermined. The germline V and J ends were trimmed by 7 bases and 6 bases, with 15 bases remaining between them. The CDR3 extends over 13 amino acids. Per the germline V gene, CDR1 is SGHVS and CDR2 is FQNEAQ. The CDR3 reads CASTPYRKKTQYF. The CDR3 DNA reads as TGTGCCAGCACCCCGTACCGGAAAAAGACCCAGTACTTC.

This clone was observed a few times. The chain combines TRBV19 with TRBJ2-1, with D perhaps matching TRBD1 (5 bases). CDR1 is LNHDA, CDR2 SQIVND, per germline (reference sequence). The CDR3 contains 15 residues. Deletions cut 3 bases from V and 5 bases from J, with 14 bases between. The DNA of the CDR3 is TGTGCCAGTAGTATGTTGATGCGACAGAACAATGAGCAGTTCTTC. It is translated as CASSMLMRQNNEQFF.

V and J are TRBV11-2 and TRBJ2-1; D is ambiguous. Germline CDR1 reads SGHAT; CDR2 reads FQNNGV. Trimming stripped 8 bases from V and 3 bases from J, with 2 bases between. This CDR3 has 10 amino acids. Here the CDR3 DNA reads TGTGCCAGCGGCTACAATGAGCAGTTCTTC. Its protein is CASGYNEQFF.

The rearrangement joins TRBV29-1 to TRBJ2-5; D is perhaps TRBD2 (7 bases). Deletions cut 7 bases from V and 1 base from J, with 13 bases between. The V gene's germline CDR1 is SQVTM and CDR2 ANQGSEA. The CDR3 runs 13 residues. This CDR3 is CSGGGTRQETQYF. In DNA, the CDR3 is TGCAGCGGGGGGGGGACACGCCAAGAGACCCAGTACTTC.

The table lists this clone with a few counts. J is TRBJ1-4 and V is TRBV6-5; D gene ambiguous. V gave up 0 bases and J gave up 0 bases, with 8 bases separating them. CDR3 size: 16 residues. Germline-derived CDR1 and CDR2 are MNHEY and SVGAGI. CDR3 DNA sequence: TGTGCCAGCAGTTACTCGGGCGCGGCAACTAATGAAAAACTGTTTTTT. This codes for CASSYSGAATNEKLFF.

Only a few counts were recorded for this clone. This chain links TRBV6-6 with TRBJ2-7, with TRBD1 identical over 11 bases. The CDR3 runs 14 residues. Germline loops: CDR1 MNHNY, CDR2 SVGAGI (reference sequence). The J segment lost 5 bases and the V segment lost 6 bases, leaving 6 bases of the junction unmatched. This CDR3 is CASRLDRGPDEQYF. CDR3 bases: TGTGCCAGCAGACTGGACAGGGGGCCGGACGAGCAGTACTTC.

The chain joins TRBV2 to TRBJ1-5; D might be TRBD1 (5 bases). The CDR3 loop spans 15 amino acids. The germline CDR1 and CDR2 sequences are SNHLY and FYNNEI. Trimming pared 3 bases from V and 2 bases from J, leaving 11 bases between. In DNA form, the CDR3 reads TGTGCCAGCAGTGAGGAGGGGTCGGGCAATCAGCCCCAGCATTTT. Protein product: CASSEEGSGNQPQHF.

CDR3: CATRGLAGAYEQYF. The CDR3, as DNA: TGTGCCACGAGGGGCCTAGCGGGGGCCTACGAGCAGTACTTC. This sequence joins TRBV15 and TRBJ2-7; 10 nucleotides line up with TRBD2. Germline V gives CDR1 LNHNV, CDR2 YYDKDF (reference sequence). The CDR3 has 14 amino acids. The V gene end was trimmed by 9 bases and the J gene end by 2 bases; junction bases not matched to a gene: 7.